The 14 T cell receptor beta chains listed next were all sequenced from one sample in a study of cytomegalovirus exposure and HLA in healthy donors. The PCR contained 60 Vbeta and 13 Jbeta primers. Profiling relied on immunoSEQ multiplex PCR, and the TCRdb table lists in-frame clones only, not all of them. The data hold 150,000 or so clones, with 75% observed a single time. The material sequenced was PBMCs. These TCRs come from a young man in good health and CMV-seropositive.

The rearrangement uses TRBV15 and TRBJ1-2; D is perhaps TRBD1 (6 bases). This CDR3 has 15 amino acids. Trimming shortened V by 3 bases and J by 9 bases, and 20 bases separated the two germline ends. Germline V lookup: CDR1 LNHNV, CDR2 YYDKDF (reference sequence). CDR3 in amino acids: CATSSPSDRDLCYTF. The DNA of the CDR3 is TGTGCCACCAGCAGCCCTTCGGACAGAGATCTATGCTACACCTTC.

The V and J genes are TRBV11-3 and TRBJ2-3; TRBD1 agrees at 11 bases. This CDR3 comprises 16 residues. Trimming cost V 1 base and J 4 bases; bases outside gene matches: 4. The germline V gene encodes CDR1 SGHNT and CDR2 YENEEA. Written as DNA, the CDR3 is TGTGCCAGCAGCTTAGGGACAGGGGGCAGTGCAGATACGCAGTATTTT. Translation: CASSLGTGGSADTQYF.

The chain links TRBV5-1 to TRBJ1-2, with D perhaps TRBD1 (5 bases). Between the trimmed V and J ends, which lost 4 bases and 3 bases, there was a span of 10 bases. Germline CDR1 reads SGHRS; CDR2 reads YFSETQ. The CDR3 runs to 13 residues. CDR3 sequence: CASSPTEHYGYTF. The CDR3 DNA reads TGCGCCAGCAGCCCGACAGAACACTATGGCTACACCTTC.

V gene TRBV19 combines with J gene TRBJ2-7; 7 bases align to TRBD2. The V gene end was trimmed by 8 bases and the J gene end by 3 bases; junction bases not matched to a gene: 13. This CDR3 is built from 15 residues. Germline CDR1 and CDR2: LNHDA and SQIVND (reference sequence). CDR3 bases: TGTGCCAGTTCCCTGAGGGGAGGGTCCAACTACGAGCAGTACTTC. Its translation is CASSLRGGSNYEQYF.

In this sample, this clone turned up once. This chain links TRBV30 with TRBJ2-5, with D possibly TRBD1 on 6 matching bases. Between the trimmed V and J ends, which lost 5 bases and 11 bases, there was a span of 27 bases. CDR3 length equals 15 residues. Germline V gives CDR1 GTSNPN, CDR2 SVGIG (reference sequence). For the CDR3, the DNA is TGTGCCTGGGACAGGTGGTTTCCCCGAGAGGGAGAGCAGTACTTC. Residues: CAWDRWFPREGEQYF. Filled out from reference TRBV30 and TRBJ2-5, the complete variable domain reads SQTIHQWPATLVQPVGSPLSLECTVEGTSNPNLYWYRQAAGRGLQLLFYSVGIGQISSEVPQNLSASRPQDRQFILSSKKLLLSDSGFYLCAWDRWFPREGEQYFGPGTRLLVL.

This clone was counted only a few times. The junction and the germline gene differ at one end; a read error may be behind it. The rearrangement uses TRBV7-9 and TRBJ1-1, with 7 bases that match TRBD1. The germline V gene has CDR1 SEHNR and CDR2 FQNEAQ (reference sequence). CDR3 length: 12 amino acids. As DNA, the CDR3 is TGTTCCAGCAGGCCGAACAGGGGTGAAGCTTTCTTT. It specifies CSSRPNRGEAFF. Combining the CDR3 with reference TRBV7-9 and TRBJ1-1 gives the whole variable domain DTGVSQNPRHKITKRGQNVTFRCDPISEHNRLYWYRQTLGQGPEFLTYFQNEAQLEKSRLLSDRFSAERPKGSFSTLEIQRTEQGDSAMYLCSSRPNRGEAFFGQGTRLTVV.

V is TRBV6-1 and J is TRBJ1-1; tentatively, D is TRBD1 (5 bases). Trimming removed 2 bases from V and 5 bases from J, with 15 bases in between. The V gene's germline CDR1 is MNHNS and CDR2 SASEGT. This CDR3 is built from 15 residues. CDR3 coding DNA: TGTGCCAGCAGTGAAAGGGGACTAAGACGGACTGAAGCTTTCTTT. Amino acids: CASSERGLRRTEAFF.

The V gene is TRBV27, the J gene TRBJ2-7; TRBD2 agrees at 7 bases. Germline lookup yields CDR1 MNHEY and CDR2 SMNVEV (reference sequence). The CDR3 has 14 residues. V shed 4 bases and J 3 bases; nucleotides not matched to a gene: 6. In DNA, the CDR3 is TGTGCCAGCAGTTCCAGGAGGGAGGGCTACGAGCAGTACTTC. Residues: CASSSRREGYEQYF.

The chain uses TRBV28 and TRBJ2-7; D remains unclear. This CDR3 spans 12 amino acids. Trimming took off 6 bases at V and 0 bases at J, with 6 bases between the two ends. Germline CDR1 reads MDHEN; CDR2 reads SYDVKM. CDR3 sequence (DNA): TGTGCCAGCAGAAGAGTCTCCTACGAGCAGTACTTC. Translation: CASRRVSYEQYF.

The chain recombines TRBV15 with TRBJ1-2; TRBD1 might be the D (6 bases). Germline loops: CDR1 LNHNV, CDR2 YYDKDF (reference sequence). This CDR3 contains 15 residues. Trimming cost V 1 base and J 8 bases, with 17 bases left between them. The CDR3 region has the DNA TGTGCCACCAGCAGAGGTGAACAGGGCCTGTGGGGCTACACCTTC. Protein sequence: CATSRGEQGLWGYTF. The whole variable domain, remainder taken from reference TRBV15 and TRBJ1-2, is DAMVIQNPRYQVTQFGKPVTLSCSQTLNHNVMYWYQQKSSQAPKLLFHYYDKDFNNEADTPDNFQSRRPNTSFCFLDIRSPGLGDTAMYLCATSRGEQGLWGYTFGSGTRLTVV.

The chain joins TRBV28 to TRBJ2-7, with 9 bases identical to TRBD1. The CDR3 extends over 13 amino acids. V trimming: 2 bases; J trimming: 5 bases; junction bases outside the gene matches: 1. CDR1 MDHEN and CDR2 SYDVKM come from the germline V gene. The CDR3, as DNA: TGTGCCAGCAGTTTAACAGGGGGCAACGAGCAGTACTTC. Translated, it gives CASSLTGGNEQYF.

This clone showed up just a few times. The chain employs TRBV7-6 and TRBJ2-1; a weak D match, TRBD2 (6 bases). There are 16 residues in the CDR3. The germline V gene has CDR1 SGHVS and CDR2 FNYEAQ. V dropped 1 base and J dropped 0 bases, with 10 bases sitting between them. The CDR3 DNA reads TGTGCCAGCAGCTTAGACCGGGGGAACTCCTACAATGAGCAGTTCTTC. The encoded protein is CASSLDRGNSYNEQFF.

The chain combines TRBV28 with TRBJ2-7; 12 bases are shared with TRBD2. The CDR3 extends over 18 amino acids. V was pared by 2 bases and J by 2 bases, with 10 bases of the junction left unmatched. From germline, CDR1 is MDHEN and CDR2 SYDVKM. The CDR3 DNA is TGTGCCAGCAGTTTACCGTCTAGCGGGAGGGAAAATCCCTACGAGCAGTACTTC. It specifies CASSLPSSGRENPYEQYF. Complete variable domain (other parts from reference TRBV28 and TRBJ2-7): DVKVTQSSRYLVKRTGEKVFLECVQDMDHENMFWYRQDPGLGLRLIYFSYDVKMKEKGDIPEGYSVSREKKERFSLILESASTNQTSMYLCASSLPSSGRENPYEQYFGPGTRLTVT.

The chain uses TRBV7-2 and TRBJ2-1, with 9 bases matching TRBD1. The junction had 7 bases not matched to a gene; V was cut back by 1 base and J by 6 bases. Germline CDR1 is SGHTA and CDR2 is FQGNSA. This CDR3 comprises 16 residues. CDR3 sequence: CASSLVAGTGSNEQFF. CDR3 DNA sequence: TGTGCCAGCAGCTTAGTGGCCGGGACAGGGAGCAATGAGCAGTTCTTC.